This T cell receptor beta chain was captured in a study of blood T cell repertoires in COVID-19. At the level of the study: The study drew acute and convalescent COVID-19 samples from the United States, Italy and Spain. PBMCs, B-cell-depleted T cells, or T cells provided the cDNA or gDNA that made up the material.

Data came from immunoSEQ multiplex PCR; TCRdb stores just in-frame clones and leaves some out. The sample consists of about 75,000 clones, roughly 88% of them appearing once. From germline, CDR1 is SGDLS and CDR2 YYNGEE. V lost 2 bases and J 8 bases, leaving 19 bases between the germline ends. This CDR3 comprises 15 residues. This clone was counted a single time. This receptor was identified in a human donor in a cohort sampled during active COVID-19. Source material: peripheral blood. The chain couples TRBV9 to TRBJ1-2; D unresolved. The CDR3 is CASSVGSALSEGYTF. The CDR3 nucleotides read TGTGCCAGCAGCGTCGGGTCGGCCTTGTCTGAGGGCTACACCTTC. Using reference TRBV9 and TRBJ1-2 for the parts outside the CDR3, the full variable domain is DSGVTQTPKHLITATGQRVTLRCSPRSGDLSVYWYQQSLDQGLQFLIQYYNGEERAKGNILERFSAQQFPDLHSELNLSSLELGDSALYFCASSVGSALSEGYTFGSGTRLTVV.